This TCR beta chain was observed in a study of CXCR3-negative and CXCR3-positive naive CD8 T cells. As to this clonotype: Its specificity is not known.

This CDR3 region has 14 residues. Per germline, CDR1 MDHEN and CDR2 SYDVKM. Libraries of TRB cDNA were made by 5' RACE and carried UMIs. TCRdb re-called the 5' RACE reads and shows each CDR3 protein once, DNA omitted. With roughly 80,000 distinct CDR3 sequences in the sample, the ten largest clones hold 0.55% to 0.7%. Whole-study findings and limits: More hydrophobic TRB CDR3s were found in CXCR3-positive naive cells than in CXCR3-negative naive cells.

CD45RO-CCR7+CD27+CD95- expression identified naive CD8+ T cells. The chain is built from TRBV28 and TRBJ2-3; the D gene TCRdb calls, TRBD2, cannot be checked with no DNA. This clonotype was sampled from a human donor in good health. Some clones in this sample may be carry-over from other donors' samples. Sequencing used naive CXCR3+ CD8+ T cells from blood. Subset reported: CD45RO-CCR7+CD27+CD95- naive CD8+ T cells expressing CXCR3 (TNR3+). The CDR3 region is CASSQRDFTDTQYF. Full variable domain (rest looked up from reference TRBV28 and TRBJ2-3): DVKVTQSSRYLVKRTGEKVFLECVQDMDHENMFWYRQDPGLGLRLIYFSYDVKMKEKGDIPEGYSVSREKKERFSLILESASTNQTSMYLCASSQRDFTDTQYFGPGTRLTVL.